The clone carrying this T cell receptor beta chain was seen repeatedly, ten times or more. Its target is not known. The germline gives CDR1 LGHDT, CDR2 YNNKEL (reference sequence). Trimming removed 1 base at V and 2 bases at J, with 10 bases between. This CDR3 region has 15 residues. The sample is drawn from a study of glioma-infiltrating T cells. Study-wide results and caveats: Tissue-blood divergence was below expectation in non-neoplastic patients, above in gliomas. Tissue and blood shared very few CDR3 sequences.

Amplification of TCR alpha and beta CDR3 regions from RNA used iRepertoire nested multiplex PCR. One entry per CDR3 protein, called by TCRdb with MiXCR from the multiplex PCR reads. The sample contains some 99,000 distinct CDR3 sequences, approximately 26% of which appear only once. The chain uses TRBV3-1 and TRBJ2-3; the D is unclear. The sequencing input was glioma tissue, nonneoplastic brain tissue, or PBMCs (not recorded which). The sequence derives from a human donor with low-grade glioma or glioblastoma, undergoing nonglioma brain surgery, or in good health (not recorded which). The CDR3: CASSQGGKNTDTQYF. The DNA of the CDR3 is TGTGCCAGCAGCCAAGGCGGAAAGAACACAGATACGCAGTATTTT.